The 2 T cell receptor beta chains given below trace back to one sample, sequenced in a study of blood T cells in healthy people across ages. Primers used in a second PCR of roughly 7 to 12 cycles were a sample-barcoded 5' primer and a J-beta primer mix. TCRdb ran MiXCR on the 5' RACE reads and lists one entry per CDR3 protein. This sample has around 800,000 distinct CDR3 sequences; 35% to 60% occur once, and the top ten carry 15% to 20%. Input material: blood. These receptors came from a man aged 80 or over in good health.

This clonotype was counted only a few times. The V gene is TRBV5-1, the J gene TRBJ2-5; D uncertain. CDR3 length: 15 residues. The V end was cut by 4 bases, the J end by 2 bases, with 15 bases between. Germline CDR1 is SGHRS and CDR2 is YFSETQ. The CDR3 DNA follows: TGCGCCAGCAGCCCGACGGGTCGGCAACAAGAGACCCAGTACTTC. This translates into CASSPTGRQQETQYF.

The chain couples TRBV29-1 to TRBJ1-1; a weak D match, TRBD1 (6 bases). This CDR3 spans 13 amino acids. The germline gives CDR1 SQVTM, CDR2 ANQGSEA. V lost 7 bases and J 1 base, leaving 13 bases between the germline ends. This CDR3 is CSGARGGNTEAFF. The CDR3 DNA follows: TGCAGCGGCGCCAGGGGTGGGAACACTGAAGCTTTCTTT.